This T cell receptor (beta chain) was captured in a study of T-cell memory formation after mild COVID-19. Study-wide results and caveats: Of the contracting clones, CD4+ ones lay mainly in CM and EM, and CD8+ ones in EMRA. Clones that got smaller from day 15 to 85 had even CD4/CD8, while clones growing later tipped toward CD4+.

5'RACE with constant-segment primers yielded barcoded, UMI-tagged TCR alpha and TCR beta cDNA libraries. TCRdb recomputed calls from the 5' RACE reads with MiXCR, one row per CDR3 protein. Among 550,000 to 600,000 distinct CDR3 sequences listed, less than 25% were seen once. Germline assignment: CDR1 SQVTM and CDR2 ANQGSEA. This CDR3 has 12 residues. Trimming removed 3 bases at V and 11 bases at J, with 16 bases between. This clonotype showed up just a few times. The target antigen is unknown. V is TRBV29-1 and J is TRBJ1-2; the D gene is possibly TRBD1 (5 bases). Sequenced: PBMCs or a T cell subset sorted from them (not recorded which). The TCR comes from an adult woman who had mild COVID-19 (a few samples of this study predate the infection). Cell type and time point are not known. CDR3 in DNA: TGCAGCGTTGAGGGGGGACGGAGAATTTACACCTTC. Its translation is CSVEGGRRIYTF.